What follows are 11 T cell receptor beta chains derived from one specimen sequenced in a study of blood T cell repertoires in COVID-19 (TCRdb year 2020). The library was generated by the immunoSEQ multiplex PCR assay. Imported from immuneACCESS, the table was reduced by TCRdb to in-frame sequences with V and J called. These copies leave out some clones; in studies compared against another copy, an unresolved V gene accounts for under half, and the cause of the remainder is not known. This sample comprises tens of thousands of clones, approximately 83% of them detected only once. About 2.6% of the sample lies in the top ten. The sequencing input was peripheral blood. The receptors stem from a woman aged 60-75 years with acute or convalescent COVID-19.

The chain combines TRBV5-1 with TRBJ2-5; TRBD2 aligns across 11 bases. The CDR3 contains 15 residues. The germline gives CDR1 SGHRS, CDR2 YFSETQ. The ends lost 3 bases at V and 4 bases at J; junction bases unmatched: 5. CDR3 sequence reads: CASSWGTSGGETQYF. CDR3 bases: TGCGCCAGCAGCTGGGGGACTAGCGGAGGAGAGACCCAGTACTTC.

J is TRBJ1-1 and V is TRBV28, with a tentative D call TRBD1 (6 bases). The germline gives CDR1 MDHEN, CDR2 SYDVKM. V shed 5 bases and J shed 5 bases, with 18 bases lying between them. The CDR3 runs to 15 residues. Here the CDR3 DNA reads TGTGCCAGCAGTCCCCCGTTACAGGGAGAAACTGAAGCTTTCTTT. Its translation: CASSPPLQGETEAFF. Using reference TRBV28 and TRBJ1-1 for the parts outside the CDR3, the full variable domain is DVKVTQSSRYLVKRTGEKVFLECVQDMDHENMFWYRQDPGLGLRLIYFSYDVKMKEKGDIPEGYSVSREKKERFSLILESASTNQTSMYLCASSPPLQGETEAFFGQGTRLTVV.

The V and J genes are TRBV7-9 and TRBJ1-1; 10 nucleotides agree with TRBD1. Per the germline V gene, CDR1 is SEHNR and CDR2 is FQNEAQ (reference sequence). The CDR3 has 16 residues. J gave up 3 bases and V 1 base, and 5 bases lay outside the gene matches. This CDR3 reads CASSLGGTGAYTEAFF. CDR3 nucleotide sequence: TGTGCCAGCAGCTTAGGGGGGACAGGGGCCTACACTGAAGCTTTCTTT.

The chain joins TRBV2 to TRBJ2-1; 7 bases are a match to TRBD1. CDR3 length: 15 amino acids. V trimming: 6 bases; J trimming: 10 bases; junction bases outside the gene matches: 15. Germline V gene sequence: CDR1 SNHLY, CDR2 FYNNEI. CDR3 sequence: CASSLDRAGSLEQFF. DNA for the CDR3: TGTGCCAGCAGCCTTGACAGGGCCGGTTCCCTAGAGCAGTTCTTC.

This rearrangement joins TRBV4-1 to TRBJ1-3; a weak D match, TRBD1 (5 bases). The length of the CDR3 is 17 residues. The germline CDR1 and CDR2 sequences are MGHRA and YSYEKL. The germline V and J ends were trimmed by 2 bases and 5 bases, with 19 bases remaining between them. CDR3 residues: CASSQPILRGVRNTIYF. As DNA, the CDR3 is TGCGCCAGCAGCCAACCTATCCTCCGGGGGGTTAGAAACACCATATATTTT.

The V call is TRBV7-8, the J call TRBJ2-7; 7 bases match TRBD1. The CDR3 has 15 amino acids. CDR1 SGHVS and CDR2 FQNEAQ come from the germline V gene. Trimming removed 3 bases from V and 2 bases from J; junction bases left unmatched: 7. DNA of the CDR3: TGTGCCAGCAGCTTCAGACGGACAGGCGCCTACGAGCAGTACTTC. This sequence encodes CASSFRRTGAYEQYF.

The chain couples TRBV28 to TRBJ2-7, with 16 bases lining up with TRBD2. In germline, CDR1 is MDHEN, CDR2 SYDVKM. The CDR3 contains 14 residues. V shed 7 bases and J 8 bases; nucleotides not matched to a gene: 5. CDR3 loop: CASKGLAGGPKQYF. CDR3 coding DNA: TGTGCCAGCAAGGGACTAGCGGGAGGGCCGAAGCAGTACTTC.

This chain links TRBV21-1 with TRBJ2-1; TRBD2 reflects the table's D call only, with no check against the DNA. TRBV21-1 is noted as a pseudogene. The CDR3 is 15 residues long. The CDR3 sequence is CASSKGTSSYNEQFF. CDR3 in DNA: TGTGCCAGCAGCAAAGGGACTAGCTCCTACAATGAGCAGTTCTTC.

This clone was observed a few times. This sequence joins TRBV7-9 and TRBJ1-1; tentatively, D is TRBD1 (5 bases). The length of the CDR3 is 14 residues. Germline lookup yields CDR1 SEHNR and CDR2 FQNEAQ (reference sequence). Trimming removed 4 bases from V and 3 bases from J, with 12 bases in between. CDR3 loop: CASSYQGGHTEAFF. The CDR3 DNA sequence: TGTGCCAGCAGCTATCAGGGCGGACACACTGAAGCTTTCTTT.

V usage is TRBV5-1 and J usage is TRBJ2-7; D may be TRBD1 (6 bases). The CDR3 is made up of 14 amino acids. The V end was cut by 1 base, the J end by 4 bases, with 12 bases between. The germline V gene encodes CDR1 SGHRS and CDR2 YFSETQ. The CDR3 region has the DNA TGCGCCAGCAGCTTGAGTGGACAGCCTTACGAGCAGTACTTC. Its translation: CASSLSGQPYEQYF.

This chain uses TRBV19 with TRBJ1-1; D ambiguous. CDR3 length equals 14 residues. Trimming shortened V by 1 base and J by 1 base, and 7 bases separated the two germline ends. Germline values: CDR1 LNHDA, CDR2 SQIVND (reference sequence). In nucleotides, the CDR3 is TGTGCCAGTAGTATAGGGAGGGCGAACACTGAAGCTTTCTTT. Translating gives CASSIGRANTEAFF.